Only a few counts were recorded for the clone carrying this TCR beta chain. The length of the CDR3 is 15 residues. The V gene end was trimmed by 4 bases and the J gene end by 6 bases; junction bases not matched to a gene: 8. The germline CDR1 and CDR2 sequences are MDHEN and SYDVKM. Data came from immunoSEQ multiplex PCR; TCRdb stores just in-frame clones and leaves some out. The table has approximately 18,000 clones, more than 65% seen once. The data stem from a study of somatic mutations in cytotoxic T cells in rheumatoid arthritis. This TCR was recovered from an adult with rheumatoid arthritis. Source material: CD8+ T cells sorted from blood. This sequence joins TRBV28 and TRBJ1-2; 10 nucleotides line up with TRBD1. CDR3 nucleotide sequence: TGTGCCAGCAGTTCAGTACGGGACAGGGGTCATGGCTACACCTTC. Protein product: CASSSVRDRGHGYTF.